Given below is one TCR beta chain in context. Trimming took 2 bases from V and 4 from J; bases not matched to a gene: 1. CDR3 length: 14 amino acids. CDR1 and CDR2 (germline): GTSNPN, SVGIG (reference sequence). This sample is part of a study of cytomegalovirus exposure and HLA in healthy donors. Primers: 60 Vbeta forward and 13 Jbeta reverse. Profiling relied on immunoSEQ multiplex PCR, and the TCRdb table lists in-frame clones only, not all of them. The table lists 120,000 to 150,000 clones. Sequencing input: PBMCs. The genes are TRBV30 and TRBJ2-1; TRBD2 agrees at 11 bases. The sequence came from a woman aged 50 to 60 in good health and CMV-seronegative. The CDR3 region is CAWSLAGGYNEQFF. In DNA, the CDR3 is TGTGCCTGGAGTCTAGCGGGAGGTTACAATGAGCAGTTCTTC. The variable domain in full, completed from reference TRBV30 and TRBJ2-1, reads SQTIHQWPATLVQPVGSPLSLECTVEGTSNPNLYWYRQAAGRGLQLLFYSVGIGQISSEVPQNLSASRPQDRQFILSSKKLLLSDSGFYLCAWSLAGGYNEQFFGPGTRLTVL.